What follows are 13 T cell receptor beta chains derived from one specimen sequenced in a study of cytomegalovirus exposure and HLA in healthy donors. PCR involved 60 Vbeta and 13 Jbeta primers. Sequencing was performed with immunoSEQ multiplex PCR; in TCRdb, only in-frame clones are kept and a portion is missing. The sample lists 100,000 to 150,000 clones, around 83% occurring once. Sequencing input: PBMCs. The source of these receptors is a man in his forties or fifties in good health and CMV-seronegative.

The gene calls are TRBV7-2 and TRBJ2-3; TRBD2 might be the D (6 bases). The CDR3 is 11 residues long. CDR1 is SGHTA, CDR2 FQGNSA, per germline. The ends were cut back, 3 bases at V and 14 bases at J, with 12 bases in the middle. DNA for the CDR3: TGTGCCAGCAGCTTCGCCGGGACTCCGTATTTT. Translation: CASSFAGTPYF.

The rearrangement links TRBV18 to TRBJ2-1; 8 bases map to TRBD2. The ends lost 3 bases at V and 4 bases at J; junction bases unmatched: 8. The CDR3 is 16 residues long. Germline V gives CDR1 KGHSH, CDR2 LQKENI. The CDR3: CASSPPSRGGYNEQFF. The CDR3 DNA is TGTGCCAGCTCACCGCCAAGTCGGGGGGGATACAATGAGCAGTTCTTC.

This chain uses TRBV7-8 with TRBJ1-5, with 7 bases matching TRBD1. CDR1 and CDR2 (germline): SGHVS, FQNEAQ. The trim removed 4 bases at V and 12 bases at J, leaving 6 bases unmatched. This CDR3 has 12 residues. The CDR3 bases are TGTGCCAGCAGCTCCGGGACAGCCGACCAGCATTTT. It is translated as CASSSGTADQHF. Full variable domain (remainder filled in from reference TRBV7-8 and TRBJ1-5): GAGVSQSPRYKVAKRGQDVALRCDPISGHVSLFWYQQALGQGPEFLTYFQNEAQLDKSGLPSDRFFAERPEGSVSTLKIQRTQQEDSAVYLCASSSGTADQHFGDGTRLSIL.

The count of this clone is one. The rearrangement uses TRBV4-1 and TRBJ1-5; possibly TRBD1 for D (5 bases). V was shortened by 0 bases and J by 5 bases, with 17 bases between the two germline ends. The germline V gene has CDR1 MGHRA and CDR2 YSYEKL. The CDR3 consists of 17 residues. The CDR3 sequence is CASSQEPGLTRHQPQHF. The CDR3 nucleotides are TGCGCCAGCAGCCAAGAGCCAGGGTTGACTCGGCATCAGCCCCAGCATTTT.

The V and J genes are TRBV9 and TRBJ2-5; 8 positions agree with TRBD1. From germline, CDR1 is SGDLS and CDR2 YYNGEE. The length of the CDR3 is 14 residues. With 3 bases clipped from V and 5 bases from J, the junction kept 6 bases outside the gene matches. CDR3 bases: TGTGCCAGCAGCGCGACAGGGGTAGGCGAGACCCAGTACTTC. This sequence encodes CASSATGVGETQYF.

This clone appeared once. The rearrangement links TRBV7-2 to TRBJ1-2, with 7 bases lining up with TRBD1. Germline CDR1 reads SGHTA; CDR2 reads FQGNSA. V lost 2 bases and J lost 5; bases outside the gene matches: 5. CDR3 length: 14 amino acids. CDR3 sequence reads: CASSLIQGYYGYTF. The DNA of the CDR3 is TGTGCCAGCAGCTTAATACAGGGGTATTATGGCTACACCTTC.

This chain links TRBV6-4 with TRBJ1-6; D is unclear. V gave up 6 bases and J gave up 7 bases, with 10 bases separating them. CDR3 length: 13 residues. CDR1 is MRHNA and CDR2 is SNTAGT in the germline V gene. The CDR3 loop reads CASSPRVNSPLHF. For the CDR3, the DNA is TGTGCCAGCAGCCCGCGGGTGAATTCACCCCTCCACTTT.

The chain joins TRBV4-1 to TRBJ2-2; perhaps TRBD2 as D (5 bases). The V and J ends lost 5 bases and 2 bases respectively, with 15 bases between them. The CDR3 has 16 residues. Germline loops: CDR1 MGHRA, CDR2 YSYEKL. The CDR3 region has the DNA TGCGCCAGCAGCGTAAAGAGGGCGTTTAACACCGGGGAGCTGTTTTTT. Translated, it gives CASSVKRAFNTGELFF.

The V gene is TRBV5-4, the J gene TRBJ1-1, with TRBD1 as a possible D gene (6 bases). The germline gives CDR1 SGHNT, CDR2 YYREEE (reference sequence). Trimming took off 1 base at V and 4 bases at J, with 14 bases between the two ends. The CDR3 contains 15 residues. The CDR3 nucleotides read TGTGCCAGCAGCTTGAGGGGGTGGGGGGGCACTGAAGCTTTCTTT. Residues: CASSLRGWGGTEAFF.

V usage is TRBV4-1 and J usage is TRBJ1-1; D not resolved. V was trimmed by 2 bases and J by 4 bases, leaving 11 bases between them. This CDR3 contains 14 residues. Germline CDR1 is MGHRA and CDR2 is YSYEKL. This CDR3 is CASSQLHGGTEAFF. Written as DNA, the CDR3 is TGCGCCAGCAGCCAACTTCACGGTGGCACTGAAGCTTTCTTT.

The rearrangement uses TRBV9 and TRBJ2-2, with D tentatively TRBD1 (5 bases). Germline V gene data show CDR1 as SGDLS and CDR2 as YYNGEE. Trimming cost V 0 bases and J 0 bases, with 6 bases left between them. The CDR3 sequence is 15 residues long. In DNA form, the CDR3 reads TGTGCCAGCAGCGTAGGGACAACGAACACCGGGGAGCTGTTTTTT. It specifies CASSVGTTNTGELFF. The whole variable domain, remainder taken from reference TRBV9 and TRBJ2-2, is DSGVTQTPKHLITATGQRVTLRCSPRSGDLSVYWYQQSLDQGLQFLIQYYNGEERAKGNILERFSAQQFPDLHSELNLSSLELGDSALYFCASSVGTTNTGELFFGEGSRLTVL.

The chain employs TRBV7-6 and TRBJ2-5; 8 bases are shared with TRBD2. Losses at the gene ends were 3 bases for V and 0 bases for J; bases not matched to a gene: 6. Germline CDR1 and CDR2: SGHVS and FNYEAQ. There are 16 residues in the CDR3. The DNA of the CDR3 is TGTGCCAGCAGCTTCTTGGCGGGGGGCTACCAAGAGACCCAGTACTTC. Its protein product is CASSFLAGGYQETQYF. The full variable domain, its missing parts supplied by reference TRBV7-6 and TRBJ2-5, is GAGVSQSPRYKVTKRGQDVALRCDPISGHVSLYWYRQALGQGPEFLTYFNYEAQQDKSGLPNDRFSAERPEGSISTLTIQRTEQRDSAMYRCASSFLAGGYQETQYFGPGTRLLVL.

The chain employs TRBV4-1 and TRBJ2-2; a possible D gene is TRBD2 (6 bases). This CDR3 spans 16 amino acids. CDR1 is MGHRA and CDR2 is YSYEKL in the germline V gene. Deletions cut 1 base from V and 2 bases from J, with 11 bases between. The CDR3 DNA sequence: TGCGCCAGCAGCCAAGGAAATAGCGGAAACACCGGGGAGCTGTTTTTT. Residues: CASSQGNSGNTGELFF.